This T cell receptor (beta chain) was identified in a study of OX40 agonist ivuxolimab in advanced cancers. About the study: The drug used for patients, ivuxolimab, was an agonistic anti-OX40 (CD134) antibody. Findings of the study overall: Relative to CD4+ cells, CD8+ T cells on average had more expanded clones.

Note on this clone: Its specificity is not known.

CDR1 is MNHNS, CDR2 SASEGT, per germline. Between the trimmed V and J ends, which lost 3 bases and 6 bases, there was a span of 14 bases. The CDR3 extends over 14 amino acids. Sequenced by immunoSEQ multiplex PCR; TCRdb stores in-frame clones only, minus some. The data hold over 40,000 clones, with 75% to 90% observed a single time. The source is an adult with an advanced solid tumor such as melanoma, head and neck, liver or kidney cancer. The V gene is TRBV6-1, the J gene TRBJ1-2; D is undetermined. The sequencing here drew on CD4+ or CD8+ T cells sorted from blood, taken in a trial of the OX40 agonist ivuxolimab. CDR3: CASSEGRPADGYTF. DNA of the CDR3: TGTGCCAGCAGTGAGGGCAGACCAGCGGATGGCTACACCTTC.